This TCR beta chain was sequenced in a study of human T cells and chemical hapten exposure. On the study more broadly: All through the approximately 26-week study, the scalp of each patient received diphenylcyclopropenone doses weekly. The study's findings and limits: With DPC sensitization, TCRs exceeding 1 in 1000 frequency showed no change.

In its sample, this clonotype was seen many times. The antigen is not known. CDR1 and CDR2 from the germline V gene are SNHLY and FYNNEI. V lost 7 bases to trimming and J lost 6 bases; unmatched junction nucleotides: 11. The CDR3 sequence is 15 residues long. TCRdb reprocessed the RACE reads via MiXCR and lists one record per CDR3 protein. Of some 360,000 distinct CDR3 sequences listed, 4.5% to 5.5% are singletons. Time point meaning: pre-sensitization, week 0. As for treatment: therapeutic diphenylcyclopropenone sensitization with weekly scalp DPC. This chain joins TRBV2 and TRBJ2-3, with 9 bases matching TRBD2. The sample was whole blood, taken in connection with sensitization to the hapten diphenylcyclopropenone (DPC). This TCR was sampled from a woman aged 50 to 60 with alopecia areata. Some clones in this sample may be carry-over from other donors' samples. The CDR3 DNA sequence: TGTGCCAGCACCCGAAGAGGCGGGGGGGCCGATACGCAGTATTTT. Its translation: CASTRRGGGADTQYF.